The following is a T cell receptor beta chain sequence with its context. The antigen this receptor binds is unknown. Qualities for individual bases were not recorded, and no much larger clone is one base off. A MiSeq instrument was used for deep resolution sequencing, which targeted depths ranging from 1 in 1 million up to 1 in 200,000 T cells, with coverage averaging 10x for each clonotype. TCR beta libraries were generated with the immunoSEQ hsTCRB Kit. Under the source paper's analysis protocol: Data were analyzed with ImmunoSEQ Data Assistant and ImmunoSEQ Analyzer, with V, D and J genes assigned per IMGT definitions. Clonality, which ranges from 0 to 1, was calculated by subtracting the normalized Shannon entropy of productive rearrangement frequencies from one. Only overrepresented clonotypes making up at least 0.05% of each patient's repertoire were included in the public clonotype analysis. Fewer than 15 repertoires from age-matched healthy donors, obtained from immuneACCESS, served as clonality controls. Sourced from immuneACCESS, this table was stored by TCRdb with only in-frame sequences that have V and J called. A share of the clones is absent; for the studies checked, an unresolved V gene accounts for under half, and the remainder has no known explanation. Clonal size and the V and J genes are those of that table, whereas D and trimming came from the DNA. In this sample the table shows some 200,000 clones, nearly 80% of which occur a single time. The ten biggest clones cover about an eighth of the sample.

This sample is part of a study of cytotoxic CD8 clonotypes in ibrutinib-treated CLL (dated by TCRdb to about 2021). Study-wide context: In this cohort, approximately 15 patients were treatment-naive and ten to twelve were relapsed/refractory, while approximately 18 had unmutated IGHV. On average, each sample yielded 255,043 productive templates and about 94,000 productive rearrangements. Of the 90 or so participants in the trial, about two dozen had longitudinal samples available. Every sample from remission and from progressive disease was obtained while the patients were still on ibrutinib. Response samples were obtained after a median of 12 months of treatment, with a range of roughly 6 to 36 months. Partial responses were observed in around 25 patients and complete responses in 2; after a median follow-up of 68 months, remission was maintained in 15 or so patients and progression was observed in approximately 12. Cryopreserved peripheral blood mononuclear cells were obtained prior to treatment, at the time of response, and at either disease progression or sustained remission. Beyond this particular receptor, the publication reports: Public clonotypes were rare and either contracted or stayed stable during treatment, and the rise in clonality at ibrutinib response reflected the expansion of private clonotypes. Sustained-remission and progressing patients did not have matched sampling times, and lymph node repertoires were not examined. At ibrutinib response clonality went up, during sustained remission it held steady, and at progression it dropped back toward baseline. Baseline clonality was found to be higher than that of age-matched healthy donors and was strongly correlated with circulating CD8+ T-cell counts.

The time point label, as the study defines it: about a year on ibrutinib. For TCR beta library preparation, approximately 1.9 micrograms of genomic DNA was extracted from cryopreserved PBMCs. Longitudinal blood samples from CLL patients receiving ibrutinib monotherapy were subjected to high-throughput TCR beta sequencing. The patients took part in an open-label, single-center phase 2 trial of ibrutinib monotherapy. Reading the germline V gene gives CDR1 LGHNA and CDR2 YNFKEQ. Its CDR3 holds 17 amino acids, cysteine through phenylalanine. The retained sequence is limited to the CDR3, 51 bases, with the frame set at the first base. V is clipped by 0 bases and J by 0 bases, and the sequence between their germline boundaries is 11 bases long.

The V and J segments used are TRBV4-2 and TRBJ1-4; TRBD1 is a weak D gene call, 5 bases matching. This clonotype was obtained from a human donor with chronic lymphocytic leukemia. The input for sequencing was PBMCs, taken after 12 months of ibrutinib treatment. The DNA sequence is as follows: TGTGCCAGCAGCCAAGAGGGGCTCGGTACAACTAATGAAAAACTGTTTTTT. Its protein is CASSQEGLGTTNEKLFF.